This TCR beta chain is drawn from a study of blood T cell repertoires in COVID-19. Study as a whole: Both acute and convalescent COVID-19 samples were obtained from the United States, Italy and Spain. Sample material is recorded as cDNA or gDNA derived from T cells, B-cell-depleted T cells, or PBMCs.

V lost 3 bases, J lost 8 bases, and 12 bases lay in between. The germline CDR1 and CDR2 sequences are SGHRS and YFSETQ. This CDR3 spans 14 amino acids. In the study's own analysis: Amplification from reference gene primers served as the basis for estimated nucleated cell counts. Generated by immunoSEQ multiplex PCR, the TCRdb table keeps only in-frame clones and is missing some. The V and J calls and clone size are taken from that table; D and trimming were inferred from the DNA. The data contain tens of thousands of clones, roughly 83% of them seen just once; the ten biggest clones take up just under 25%.

The clonotype comes from a woman at least 80 years old with acute or convalescent COVID-19. Sample: peripheral blood. V usage is TRBV5-1 and J usage is TRBJ1-6, with D perhaps matching TRBD1 (6 bases). CDR3 sequence (DNA): TGCGCCAGCAGCTCAGGGGAACAACATTCACCCCTCCACTTT. It is translated as CASSSGEQHSPLHF.